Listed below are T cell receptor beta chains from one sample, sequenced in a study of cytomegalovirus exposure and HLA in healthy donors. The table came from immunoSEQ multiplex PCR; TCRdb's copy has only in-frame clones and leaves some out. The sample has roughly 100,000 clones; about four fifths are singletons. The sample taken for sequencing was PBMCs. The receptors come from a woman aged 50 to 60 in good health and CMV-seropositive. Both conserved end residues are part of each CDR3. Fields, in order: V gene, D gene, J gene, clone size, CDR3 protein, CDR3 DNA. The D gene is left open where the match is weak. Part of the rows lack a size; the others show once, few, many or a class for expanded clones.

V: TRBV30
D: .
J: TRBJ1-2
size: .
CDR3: CAWRKTGFYGYTF
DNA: TGTGCCTGGAGGAAGACAGGATTCTATGGCTACACCTTC

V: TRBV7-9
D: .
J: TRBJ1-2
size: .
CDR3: CASSLQVNYGYTF
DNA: TGTGCCAGCAGCTTACAGGTGAACTATGGCTACACCTTC

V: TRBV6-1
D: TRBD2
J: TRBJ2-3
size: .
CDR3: CASSAIVAGTDTQYF
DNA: TGTGCCAGCAGTGCTATCGTAGCGGGGACAGATACGCAGTATTTT

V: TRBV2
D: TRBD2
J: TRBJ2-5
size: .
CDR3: CASSENPGGQETQYF
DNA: TGTGCCAGCAGTGAAAACCCCGGGGGGCAAGAGACCCAGTACTTC

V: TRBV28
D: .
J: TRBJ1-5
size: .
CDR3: CASSLGSVRAKSLVKQPQHF
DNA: TGTGCCAGCAGCCTAGGATCGGTCAGGGCAAAGAGTTTGGTCAAACAGCCCCAGCATTTT

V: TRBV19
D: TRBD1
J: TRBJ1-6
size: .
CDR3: CASSMLGTGNNSPLHF
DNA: TGTGCCAGTAGTATGCTCGGGACAGGGAATAATTCCCCCCTCCACTTT

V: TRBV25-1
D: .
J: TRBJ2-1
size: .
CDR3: CASSEPGSSYNEQFF
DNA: TGTGCCAGCAGTGAACCCGGGAGCTCCTACAATGAGCAGTTCTTC

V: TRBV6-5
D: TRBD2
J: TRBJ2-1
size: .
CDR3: CASSYQTSGDSEQFF
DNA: TGTGCCAGCAGTTATCAGACTAGCGGGGATAGTGAGCAGTTCTTC

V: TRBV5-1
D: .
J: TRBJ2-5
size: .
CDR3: CGSKQEQIQETQYF
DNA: TGCGGCAGCAAACAGGAGCAGATCCAAGAGACCCAGTACTTC

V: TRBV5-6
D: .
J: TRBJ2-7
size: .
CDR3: CASSLVDGLSSYEQYF
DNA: TGTGCCAGCAGCTTGGTAGATGGACTGAGCTCCTACGAGCAGTACTTC

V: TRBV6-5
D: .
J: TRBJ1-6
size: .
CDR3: CATAREGEDSPLHF
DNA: TGTGCCACCGCTCGGGAGGGGGAGGATTCACCCCTCCACTTT

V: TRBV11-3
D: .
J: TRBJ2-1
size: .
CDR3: CASSLSWTVNVGYNEQFF
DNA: TGTGCCAGCAGCTTATCGTGGACAGTTAACGTCGGCTACAATGAGCAGTTCTTC

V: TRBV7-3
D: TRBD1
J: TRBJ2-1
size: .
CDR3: CASSATGGNEQFF
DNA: TGTGCCAGCAGCGCCACAGGGGGGAATGAGCAGTTCTTC

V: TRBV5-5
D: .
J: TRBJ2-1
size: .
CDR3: CASSLDGVSYNEQFF
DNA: TGTGCCAGCAGCTTGGACGGGGTCTCCTACAATGAGCAGTTCTTC

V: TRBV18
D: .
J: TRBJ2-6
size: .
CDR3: CASSPGGARGANVLTF
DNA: TGTGCCAGCTCACCAGGAGGAGCGAGAGGGGCCAACGTCCTGACTTTC

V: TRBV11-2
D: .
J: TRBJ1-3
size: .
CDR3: CASSSGSTGNTIYF
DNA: TGTGCCAGCAGTTCAGGGTCGACAGGAAACACCATATATTTT

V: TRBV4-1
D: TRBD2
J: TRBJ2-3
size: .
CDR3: CASSQVAGGDLRPQYF
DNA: TGCGCCAGCAGCCAAGTAGCGGGGGGGGACCTCCGCCCGCAGTATTTT

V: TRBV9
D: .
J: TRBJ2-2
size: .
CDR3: CASSVVQTGELFF
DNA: TGTGCCAGCAGCGTAGTACAGACCGGGGAGCTGTTTTTT

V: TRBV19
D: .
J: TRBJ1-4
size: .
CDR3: CASTIQGGNEKLFF
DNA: TGTGCCAGTACCATACAGGGTGGTAATGAAAAACTGTTTTTT

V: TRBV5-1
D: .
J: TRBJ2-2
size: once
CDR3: CASRQRSNTGELFF
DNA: TGCGCCAGCCGACAGCGCTCGAACACCGGGGAGCTGTTTTTT

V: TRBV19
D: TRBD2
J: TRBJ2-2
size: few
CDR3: CASQGLAGATGELFF
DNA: TGTGCCAGTCAGGGGCTAGCGGGGGCCACCGGGGAGCTGTTTTTT

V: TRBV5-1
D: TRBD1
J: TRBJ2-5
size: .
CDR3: CASSFLEGADGATQYF
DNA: TGCGCCAGCAGCTTCCTCGAGGGGGCGGACGGGGCGACCCAGTACTTC

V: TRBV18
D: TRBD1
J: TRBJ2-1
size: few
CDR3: CASSPGQGAYNEQFF
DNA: TGTGCCAGCTCCCCGGGACAGGGTGCCTACAATGAGCAGTTCTTC

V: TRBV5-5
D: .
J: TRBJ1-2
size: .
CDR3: CASSLFQGYGYTF
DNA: TGTGCCAGCAGCTTGTTTCAGGGTTATGGCTACACCTTC

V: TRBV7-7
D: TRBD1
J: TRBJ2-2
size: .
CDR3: CASSRGQPGELFF
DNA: TGTGCCAGCAGCCGGGGACAGCCCGGGGAGCTGTTTTTT

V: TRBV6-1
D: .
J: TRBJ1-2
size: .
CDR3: CASSDIYGYTF
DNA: TGTGCCAGCAGTGACATTTATGGCTACACCTTC

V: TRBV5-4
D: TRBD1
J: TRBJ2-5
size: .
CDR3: CASSSAGTDQETQYF
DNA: TGTGCCAGCAGCTCTGCCGGGACAGACCAAGAGACCCAGTACTTC

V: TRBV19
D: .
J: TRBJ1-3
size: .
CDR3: CASSPGGNSKNTIYF
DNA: TGTGCCAGTAGTCCCGGAGGGAATTCGAAAAACACCATATATTTT

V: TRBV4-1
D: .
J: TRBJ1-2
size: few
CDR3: CASSQDSDFLTDHRNGYTF
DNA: TGCGCCAGCAGCCAAGATAGTGACTTTCTCACTGACCATAGAAATGGCTACACCTTC

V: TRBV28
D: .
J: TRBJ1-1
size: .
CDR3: CASKRTEVGTEAFF
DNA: TGTGCCAGCAAAAGGACAGAAGTGGGCACTGAAGCTTTCTTT

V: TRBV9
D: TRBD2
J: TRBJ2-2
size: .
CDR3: CASTLAGGNTGELFF
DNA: TGTGCCAGTACTTTAGCGGGGGGAAACACCGGGGAGCTGTTTTTT

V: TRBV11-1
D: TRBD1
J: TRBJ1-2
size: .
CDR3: CASSPGQGFYGYTF
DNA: TGTGCCAGCAGCCCCGGACAGGGCTTCTATGGCTACACCTTC

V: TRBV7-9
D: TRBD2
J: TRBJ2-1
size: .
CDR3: CASSWSGGVYNEQFF
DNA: TGTGCCAGCAGCTGGAGCGGGGGTGTCTACAATGAGCAGTTCTTC

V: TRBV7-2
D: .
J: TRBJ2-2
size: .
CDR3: CASRSGPVFNTGELFF
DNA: TGTGCCAGCAGATCAGGCCCGGTTTTCAACACCGGGGAGCTGTTTTTT

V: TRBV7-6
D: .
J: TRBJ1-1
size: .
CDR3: CASSSGGGSDTEAFF
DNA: TGTGCCAGCAGCTCTGGGGGAGGGTCGGACACTGAAGCTTTCTTT

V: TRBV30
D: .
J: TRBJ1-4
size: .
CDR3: CAWGRSRDEKLFF
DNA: TGTGCCTGGGGCCGGAGCCGTGACGAAAAACTGTTTTTT

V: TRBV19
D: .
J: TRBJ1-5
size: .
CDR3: CASSEIRNQPQHF
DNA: TGTGCCAGTAGTGAGATTCGGAATCAGCCCCAGCATTTT

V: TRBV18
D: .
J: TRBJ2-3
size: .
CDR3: CASSPIQVHTQYF
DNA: TGTGCCAGCTCACCCATACAGGTCCATACGCAGTATTTT

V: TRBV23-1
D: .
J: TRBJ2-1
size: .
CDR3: CASSQIEGAPRVDEQFF
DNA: TGCGCCAGCAGTCAAATCGAGGGAGCCCCTAGAGTCGATGAGCAGTTCTTC

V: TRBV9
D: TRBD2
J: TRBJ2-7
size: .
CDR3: CASSAGTTPYEQYF
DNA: TGTGCCAGCAGCGCCGGGACTACCCCCTACGAGCAGTACTTC

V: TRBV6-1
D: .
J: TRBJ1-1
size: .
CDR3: CASSSFQGSEAFF
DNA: TGTGCCAGCAGTTCCTTCCAGGGGAGTGAAGCTTTCTTT

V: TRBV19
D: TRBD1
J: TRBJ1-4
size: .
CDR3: CASSDRGLNEKLFF
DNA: TGTGCCAGTAGTGACAGGGGCCTTAATGAAAAACTGTTTTTT

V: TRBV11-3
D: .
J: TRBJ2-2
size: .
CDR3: CASSLDGHSSFTGELFF
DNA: TGTGCCAGCAGCTTAGACGGTCACAGTTCATTCACCGGGGAGCTGTTTTTT

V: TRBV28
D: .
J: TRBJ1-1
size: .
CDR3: CATSRVFMGTEAFF
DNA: TGTGCCACCTCGAGGGTCTTCATGGGCACTGAAGCTTTCTTT

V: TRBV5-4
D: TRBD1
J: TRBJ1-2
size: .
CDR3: CASSFWDRRGYTF
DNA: TGTGCCAGCAGCTTCTGGGACAGACGAGGCTACACCTTC

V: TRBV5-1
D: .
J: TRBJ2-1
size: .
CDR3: CASSLEANNEQFF
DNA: TGCGCCAGTTCCCTCGAGGCTAACAATGAGCAGTTCTTC

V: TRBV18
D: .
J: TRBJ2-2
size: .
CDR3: CASSPPLAGPGELFF
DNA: TGTGCCAGCTCACCACCGTTGGCGGGGCCCGGGGAGCTGTTTTTT

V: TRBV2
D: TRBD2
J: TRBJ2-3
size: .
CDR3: CATAPGLATDTQYF
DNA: TGTGCCACCGCTCCGGGACTAGCAACAGATACGCAGTATTTT

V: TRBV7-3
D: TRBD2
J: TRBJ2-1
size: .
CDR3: CASRRSGGFNEQFF
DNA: TGTGCCAGCAGACGTAGCGGGGGGTTCAATGAGCAGTTCTTC

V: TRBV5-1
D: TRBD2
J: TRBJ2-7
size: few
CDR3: CASSLQEGRDEQYF
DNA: TGCGCCAGCAGCTTGCAAGAAGGGAGGGACGAGCAGTACTTC

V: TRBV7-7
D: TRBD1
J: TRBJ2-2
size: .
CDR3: CASSLRQGATGELFF
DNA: TGTGCTAGCAGCTTGAGGCAGGGGGCCACCGGGGAGCTGTTTTTT

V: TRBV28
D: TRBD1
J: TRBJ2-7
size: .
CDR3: CASSFRTGGANYEQYF
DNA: TGTGCCAGCAGTTTCCGGACAGGGGGCGCTAATTACGAGCAGTACTTC

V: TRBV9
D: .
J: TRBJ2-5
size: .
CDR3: CASSVGDFKGETQYF
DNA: TGTGCCAGCAGCGTAGGGGACTTTAAGGGAGAGACCCAGTACTTC

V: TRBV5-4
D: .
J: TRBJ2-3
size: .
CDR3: CASSLRQPSTDTQYF
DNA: TGTGCCAGCAGCCTGAGGCAGCCTAGCACAGATACGCAGTATTTT

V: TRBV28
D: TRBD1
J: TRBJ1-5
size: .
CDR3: CASLDRESNQPQHF
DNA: TGTGCCAGCTTGGACAGGGAGAGCAATCAGCCCCAGCATTTT

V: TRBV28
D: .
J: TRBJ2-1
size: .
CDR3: CASTYSSYNEQFF
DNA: TGTGCCAGCACATACAGCTCCTACAATGAGCAGTTCTTC

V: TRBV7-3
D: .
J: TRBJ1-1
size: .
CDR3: CASSFGLDTEAFF
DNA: TGTGCCAGCAGCTTCGGACTAGACACTGAAGCTTTCTTT

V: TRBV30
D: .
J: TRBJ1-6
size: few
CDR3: CAWSGGAGTLHF
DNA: TGTGCCTGGAGTGGTGGTGCAGGCACCCTCCACTTT

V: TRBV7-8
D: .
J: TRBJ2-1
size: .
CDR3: CASSLPLAPLIF
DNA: TGTGCCAGCAGCTTACCCCTAGCCCCACTCATCTTC

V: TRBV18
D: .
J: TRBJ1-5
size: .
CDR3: CASSPFQGQEQPQHF
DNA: TGTGCCAGCTCACCATTCCAGGGCCAAGAGCAGCCCCAGCATTTT